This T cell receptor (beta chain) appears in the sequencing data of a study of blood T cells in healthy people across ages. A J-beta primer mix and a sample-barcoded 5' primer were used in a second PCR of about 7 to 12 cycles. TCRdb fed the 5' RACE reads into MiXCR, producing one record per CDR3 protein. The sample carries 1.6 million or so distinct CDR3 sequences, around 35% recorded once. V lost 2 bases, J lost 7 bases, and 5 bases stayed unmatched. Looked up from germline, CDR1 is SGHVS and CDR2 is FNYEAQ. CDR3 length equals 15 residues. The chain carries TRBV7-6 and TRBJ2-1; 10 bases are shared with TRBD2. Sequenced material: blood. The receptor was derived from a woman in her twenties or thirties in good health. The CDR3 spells CASSLSGGVLNEQFF. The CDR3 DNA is TGTGCCAGCAGCTTAAGCGGGGGGGTATTAAATGAGCAGTTCTTC.